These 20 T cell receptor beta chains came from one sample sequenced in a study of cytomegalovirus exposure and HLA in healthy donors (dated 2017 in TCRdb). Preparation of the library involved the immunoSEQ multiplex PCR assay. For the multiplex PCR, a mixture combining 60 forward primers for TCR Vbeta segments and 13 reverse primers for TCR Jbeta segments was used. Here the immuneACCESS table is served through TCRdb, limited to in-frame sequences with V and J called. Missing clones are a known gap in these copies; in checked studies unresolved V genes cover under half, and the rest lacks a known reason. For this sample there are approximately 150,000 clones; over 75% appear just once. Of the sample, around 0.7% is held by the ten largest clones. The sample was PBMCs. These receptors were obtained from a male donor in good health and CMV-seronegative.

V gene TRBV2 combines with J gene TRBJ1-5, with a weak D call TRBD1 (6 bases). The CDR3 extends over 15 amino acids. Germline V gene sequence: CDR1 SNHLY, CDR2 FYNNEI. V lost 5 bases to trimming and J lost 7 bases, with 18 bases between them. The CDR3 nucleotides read TGTGCCAGCAGTAGGGATGGGCAGGGGAACCAGCCCCAGCATTTT. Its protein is CASSRDGQGNQPQHF.

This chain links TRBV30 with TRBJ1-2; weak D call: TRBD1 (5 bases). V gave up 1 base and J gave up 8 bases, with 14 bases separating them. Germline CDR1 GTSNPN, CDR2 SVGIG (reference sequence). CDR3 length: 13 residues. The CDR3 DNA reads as TGTGCCTGGAGTGGCTCCGGGGGGGAGGGCTACACCTTC. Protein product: CAWSGSGGEGYTF.

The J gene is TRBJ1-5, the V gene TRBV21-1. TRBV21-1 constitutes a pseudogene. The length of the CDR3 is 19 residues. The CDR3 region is CASSKEGTAEGRGGQPQHF. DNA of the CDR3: TGTGCCAGCAGCAAAGAAGGGACGGCCGAAGGGCGCGGGGGTCAGCCCCAGCATTTT.

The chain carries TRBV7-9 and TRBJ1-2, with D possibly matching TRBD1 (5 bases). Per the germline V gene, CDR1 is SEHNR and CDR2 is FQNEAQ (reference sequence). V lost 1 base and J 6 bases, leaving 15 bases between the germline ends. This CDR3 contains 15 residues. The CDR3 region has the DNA TGTGCCAGCAGCTTAGGATTCGGAGGGGAGGATGGCTACACCTTC. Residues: CASSLGFGGEDGYTF.

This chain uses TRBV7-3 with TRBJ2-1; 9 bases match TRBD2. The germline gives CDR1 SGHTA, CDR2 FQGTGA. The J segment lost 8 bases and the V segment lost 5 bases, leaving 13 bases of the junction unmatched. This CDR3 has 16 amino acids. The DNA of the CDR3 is TGTGCCAGCAGCACGGCGCGTAGCGGGGGTTTGCATGAGCAGTTCTTC. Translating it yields CASSTARSGGLHEQFF.

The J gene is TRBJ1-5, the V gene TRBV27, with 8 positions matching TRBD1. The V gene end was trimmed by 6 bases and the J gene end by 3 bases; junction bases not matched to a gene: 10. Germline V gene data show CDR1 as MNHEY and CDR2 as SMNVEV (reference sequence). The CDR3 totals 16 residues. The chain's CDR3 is CASRERTGYNNQPQHF. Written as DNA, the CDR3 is TGTGCCAGCAGGGAGAGGACAGGGTATAACAATCAGCCCCAGCATTTT.

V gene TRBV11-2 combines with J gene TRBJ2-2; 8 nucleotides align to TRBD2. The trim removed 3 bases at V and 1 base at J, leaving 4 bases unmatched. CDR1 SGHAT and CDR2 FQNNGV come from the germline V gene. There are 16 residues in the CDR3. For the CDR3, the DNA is TGTGCCAGCAGCTTGCGTAGCGGGGAGAACACCGGGGAGCTGTTTTTT. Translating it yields CASSLRSGENTGELFF.

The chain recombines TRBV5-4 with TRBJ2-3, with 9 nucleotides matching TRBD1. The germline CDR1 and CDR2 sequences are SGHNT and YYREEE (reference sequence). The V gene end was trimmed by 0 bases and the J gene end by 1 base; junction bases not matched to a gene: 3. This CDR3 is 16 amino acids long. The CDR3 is CASSLVQGAGTDTQYF. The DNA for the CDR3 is TGTGCCAGCAGCTTGGTACAGGGGGCGGGCACAGATACGCAGTATTTT.

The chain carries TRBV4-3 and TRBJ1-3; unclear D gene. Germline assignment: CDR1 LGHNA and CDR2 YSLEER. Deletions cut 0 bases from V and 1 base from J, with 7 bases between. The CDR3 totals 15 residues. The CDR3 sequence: CASSQESSSGNTIYF. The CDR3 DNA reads TGCGCCAGCAGCCAAGAATCATCATCTGGAAACACCATATATTTT.

The CDR3 DNA reads as TGTGCCAGCAGCTCGGCCGGGACTCCCTCCTACGAGCAGTACTTC. Translating it yields CASSSAGTPSYEQYF. The rearrangement uses TRBV7-6 and TRBJ2-7; D possibly corresponds to TRBD2 (6 bases). V was shortened by 4 bases and J by 0 bases, with 13 bases between the two germline ends. This CDR3 comprises 15 residues. Germline CDR1 reads SGHVS; CDR2 reads FNYEAQ.

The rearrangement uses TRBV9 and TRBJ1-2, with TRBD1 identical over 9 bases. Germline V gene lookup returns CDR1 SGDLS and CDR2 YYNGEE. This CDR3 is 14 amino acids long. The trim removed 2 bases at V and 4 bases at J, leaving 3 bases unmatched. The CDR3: CASSVMTGGYGYTF. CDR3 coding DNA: TGTGCCAGCAGCGTCATGACAGGGGGCTATGGCTACACCTTC.

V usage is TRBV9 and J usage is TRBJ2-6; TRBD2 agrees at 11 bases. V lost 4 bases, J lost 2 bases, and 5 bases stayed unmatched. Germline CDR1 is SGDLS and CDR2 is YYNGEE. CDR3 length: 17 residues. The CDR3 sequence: CASSPPGLAAGANVLTF. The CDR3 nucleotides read TGTGCCAGCAGCCCACCGGGACTAGCGGCTGGGGCCAACGTCCTGACTTTC.

CDR3 in amino acids: CASSSTSGTRETQYF. The CDR3 DNA is TGTGCCAGCAGCTCCACTTCCGGGACTAGAGAGACCCAGTACTTC. V and J are TRBV7-2 and TRBJ2-5; 8 bases fit TRBD2. Trimming cost V 4 bases and J 4 bases; bases outside gene matches: 8. Germline lookup yields CDR1 SGHTA and CDR2 FQGNSA. The CDR3 covers 15 residues. Full variable domain (missing parts from reference TRBV7-2 and TRBJ2-5): GAGVSQSPSNKVTEKGKDVELRCDPISGHTALYWYRQSLGQGLEFLIYFQGNSAPDKSGLPSDRFSAERTGGSVSTLTIQRTQQEDSAVYLCASSSTSGTRETQYFGPGTRLLVL.

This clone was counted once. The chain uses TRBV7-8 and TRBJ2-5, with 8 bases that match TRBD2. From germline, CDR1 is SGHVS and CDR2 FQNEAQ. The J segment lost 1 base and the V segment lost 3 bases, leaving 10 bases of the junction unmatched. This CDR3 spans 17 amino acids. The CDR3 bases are TGTGCCAGCAGCTTTAGGGAGCGGGGGACCCTCCAAGAGACCCAGTACTTC. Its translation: CASSFRERGTLQETQYF.

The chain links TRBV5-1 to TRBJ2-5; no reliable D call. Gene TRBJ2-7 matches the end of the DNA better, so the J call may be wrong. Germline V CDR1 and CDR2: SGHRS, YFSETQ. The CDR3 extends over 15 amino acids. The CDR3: CASSNYRPKDYEQYF. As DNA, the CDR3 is TGCGCCAGCAGCAACTATCGACCGAAAGACTACGAGCAGTACTTC.

The DNA of the CDR3 is TGTGCCAGCGACTGGGGCATGAACACTGAAGCTTTCTTT. Its translation is CASDWGMNTEAFF. V usage is TRBV6-1 and J usage is TRBJ1-1; TRBD1 might be the D (5 bases). This CDR3 spans 13 amino acids. Trimming took 8 bases from V and 0 from J, leaving 10 bases between them. The V gene's germline CDR1 is MNHNS and CDR2 SASEGT.

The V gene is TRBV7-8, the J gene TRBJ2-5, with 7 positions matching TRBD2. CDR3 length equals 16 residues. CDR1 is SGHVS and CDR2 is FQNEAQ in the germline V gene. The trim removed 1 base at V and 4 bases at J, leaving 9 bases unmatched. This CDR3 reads CASSLGSPSGRETQYF. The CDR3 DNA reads TGTGCCAGCAGCTTAGGATCACCTAGCGGTAGAGAGACCCAGTACTTC.

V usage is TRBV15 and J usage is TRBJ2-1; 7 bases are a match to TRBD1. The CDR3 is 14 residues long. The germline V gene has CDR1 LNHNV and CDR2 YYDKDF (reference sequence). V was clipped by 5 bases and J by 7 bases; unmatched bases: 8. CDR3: CATSGRGRWNEQFF. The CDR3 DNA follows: TGTGCCACCAGCGGCAGGGGGAGATGGAATGAGCAGTTCTTC.

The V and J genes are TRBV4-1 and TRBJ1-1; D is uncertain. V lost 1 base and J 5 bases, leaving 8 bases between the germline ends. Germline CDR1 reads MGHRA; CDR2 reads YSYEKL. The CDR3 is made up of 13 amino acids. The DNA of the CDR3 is TGCGCCAGCAGCCAAGGACGGACTACTGAAGCTTTCTTT. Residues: CASSQGRTTEAFF.

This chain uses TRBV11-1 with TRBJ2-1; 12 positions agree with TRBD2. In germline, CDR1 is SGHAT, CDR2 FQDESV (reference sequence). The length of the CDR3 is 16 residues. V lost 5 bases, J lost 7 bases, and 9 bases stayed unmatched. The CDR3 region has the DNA TGTGCCAGCAGCCCTCGTCGACTAGCGGGGGATAATGAGCAGTTCTTC. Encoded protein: CASSPRRLAGDNEQFF.